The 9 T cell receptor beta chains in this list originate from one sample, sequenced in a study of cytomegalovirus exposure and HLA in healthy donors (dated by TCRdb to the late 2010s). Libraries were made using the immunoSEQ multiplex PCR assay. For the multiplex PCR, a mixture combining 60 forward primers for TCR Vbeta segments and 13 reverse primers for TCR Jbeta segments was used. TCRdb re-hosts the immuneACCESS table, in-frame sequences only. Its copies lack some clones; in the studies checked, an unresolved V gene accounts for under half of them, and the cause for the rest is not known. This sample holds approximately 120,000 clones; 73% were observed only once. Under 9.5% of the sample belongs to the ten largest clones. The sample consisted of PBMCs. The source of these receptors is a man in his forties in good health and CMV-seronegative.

The CDR3 coding sequence is TGTGCCAGCAGCCAAGGTCCTGAGGGTACCTACGAGCAGTACTTC. Amino acid sequence: CASSQGPEGTYEQYF. The chain has TRBV4-2 and TRBJ2-7; the D gene is possibly TRBD2 (5 bases). The CDR3 has 15 residues. The germline gives CDR1 LGHNA, CDR2 YNFKEQ. V lost 1 base to trimming and J lost 2 bases, with 12 bases between them.

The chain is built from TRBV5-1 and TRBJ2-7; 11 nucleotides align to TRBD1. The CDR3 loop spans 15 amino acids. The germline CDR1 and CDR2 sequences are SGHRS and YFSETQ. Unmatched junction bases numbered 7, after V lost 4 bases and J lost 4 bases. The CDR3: CASSPGTGGGYEQYF. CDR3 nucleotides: TGCGCCAGCAGCCCAGGGACAGGGGGTGGGTACGAGCAGTACTTC.

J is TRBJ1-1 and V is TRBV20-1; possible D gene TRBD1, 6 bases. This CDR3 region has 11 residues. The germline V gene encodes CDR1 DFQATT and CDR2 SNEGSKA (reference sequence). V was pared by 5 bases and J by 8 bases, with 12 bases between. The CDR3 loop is CSAGGRTEAFF. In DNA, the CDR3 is TGCAGTGCTGGGGGCCGGACAGAAGCTTTCTTT.

This CDR3 is CASGLVRAGTGGEKLFF. The CDR3 bases are TGTGCTAGTGGTTTGGTACGGGCCGGGACAGGGGGAGAAAAACTGTTTTTT. The V gene is TRBV12-5, the J gene TRBJ1-4, with TRBD1 matching 11 bases. Unmatched junction bases numbered 8, after V lost 0 bases and J lost 8 bases. Germline V CDR1 and CDR2: LGHNT, FRNRAP. The CDR3 sequence is 17 residues long.

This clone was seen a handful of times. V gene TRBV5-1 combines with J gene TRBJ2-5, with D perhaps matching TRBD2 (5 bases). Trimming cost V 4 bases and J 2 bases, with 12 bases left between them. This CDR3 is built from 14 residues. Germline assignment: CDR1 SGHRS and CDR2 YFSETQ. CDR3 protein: CASSRGSGQETQYF. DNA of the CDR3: TGCGCCAGCAGCCGAGGTTCGGGGCAAGAGACCCAGTACTTC.

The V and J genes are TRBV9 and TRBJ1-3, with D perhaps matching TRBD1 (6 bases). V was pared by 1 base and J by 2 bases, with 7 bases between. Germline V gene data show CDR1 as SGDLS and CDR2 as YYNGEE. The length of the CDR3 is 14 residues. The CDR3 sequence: CASSVSGAGNTIYF. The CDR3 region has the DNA TGTGCCAGCAGCGTATCAGGGGCTGGAAACACCATATATTTT. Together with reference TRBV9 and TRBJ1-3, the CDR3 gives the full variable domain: DSGVTQTPKHLITATGQRVTLRCSPRSGDLSVYWYQQSLDQGLQFLIQYYNGEERAKGNILERFSAQQFPDLHSELNLSSLELGDSALYFCASSVSGAGNTIYFGEGSWLTVV.

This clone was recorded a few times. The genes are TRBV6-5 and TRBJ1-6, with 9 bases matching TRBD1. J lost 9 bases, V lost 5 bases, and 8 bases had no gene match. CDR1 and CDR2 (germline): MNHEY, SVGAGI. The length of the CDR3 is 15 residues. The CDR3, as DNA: TGTGCCAGCAGTACAAGGGACAGGGTGGGTTCACCCCTCCACTTT. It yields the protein CASSTRDRVGSPLHF.

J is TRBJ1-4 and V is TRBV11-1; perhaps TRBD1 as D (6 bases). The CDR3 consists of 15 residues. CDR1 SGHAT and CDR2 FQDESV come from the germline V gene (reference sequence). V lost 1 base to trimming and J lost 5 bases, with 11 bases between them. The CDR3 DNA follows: TGTGCCAGCAGCTTAGAGACAGGTGACAATGAAAAACTGTTTTTT. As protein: CASSLETGDNEKLFF. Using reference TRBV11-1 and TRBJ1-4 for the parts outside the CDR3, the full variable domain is EAEVAQSPRYKITEKSQAVAFWCDPISGHATLYWYRQILGQGPELLVQFQDESVVDDSQLPKDRFSAERLKGVDSTLKIQPAELGDSAMYLCASSLETGDNEKLFFGSGTQLSVL.

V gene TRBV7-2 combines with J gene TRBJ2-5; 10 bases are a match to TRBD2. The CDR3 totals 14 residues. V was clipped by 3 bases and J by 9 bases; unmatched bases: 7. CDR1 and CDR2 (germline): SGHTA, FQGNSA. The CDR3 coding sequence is TGTGCCAGCAGCTTGGAACTAGCGGGGTTAGCCCAGTACTTC. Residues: CASSLELAGLAQYF.